A single sample gave rise to the 22 T cell receptor beta chains below, sequenced in a study of glioma-infiltrating T cells after dendritic cell vaccination. Time point indicated: after dendritic cell vaccination, including at tumor progression/relapse. Autologous tumor lysate was loaded overnight onto monocyte-derived dendritic cells grown 7 to 8 days with IL-4 and GM-CSF. The repertoire was sequenced with immunoSEQ multiplex PCR; TCRdb's copy has only in-frame clones and lacks some. The sample records 2,500 to 3,000 clones, approximately 85% being singletons. The sample consisted of tumor tissue, taken after dendritic cell vaccination. The source of these receptors is a human donor with glioblastoma.

The chain uses TRBV27 and TRBJ1-1; 10 nucleotides agree with TRBD1. V was clipped by 4 bases and J by 5 bases; unmatched bases: 10. The CDR3 is 16 residues long. Looked up from germline, CDR1 is MNHEY and CDR2 is SMNVEV (reference sequence). CDR3: CASSSPLRDRGTEAFF. The CDR3 bases are TGTGCCAGCAGTTCCCCCCTCCGGGACAGGGGTACTGAAGCTTTCTTT.

The DNA of the CDR3 is TGTGCCAGCAGCTTCCGGGTAGACCGCAATCAGCCCCAGCATTTT. Amino acid sequence: CASSFRVDRNQPQHF. The chain employs TRBV5-5 and TRBJ1-5; the D is unclear. Deletions cut 2 bases from V and 2 bases from J, with 11 bases between. CDR3 size: 15 residues. Germline CDR1 SGHKS, CDR2 YYEKEE (reference sequence).

The chain has TRBV11-2 and TRBJ2-3; TRBD2 matches at 8 bases. The CDR3 is 15 amino acids. CDR1 and CDR2 (germline): SGHAT, FQNNGV. With V trimmed by 2 bases and J by 3 bases, 4 bases remained unmatched. The CDR3 bases are TGTGCCAGCAGCTTACTCGCGGGGGGAACAGATACGCAGTATTTT. This encodes CASSLLAGGTDTQYF.

The genes are TRBV2 and TRBJ2-1; tentatively, D is TRBD1 (6 bases). The germline CDR1 and CDR2 sequences are SNHLY and FYNNEI. Trimming shortened V by 6 bases and J by 8 bases, and 20 bases separated the two germline ends. This CDR3 region has 15 residues. The CDR3 loop is CASRGRQGILDEQFF. CDR3 bases: TGTGCCAGCAGGGGACGGCAGGGGATTTTGGATGAGCAGTTCTTC.

This rearrangement joins TRBV4-3 to TRBJ1-2; tentatively, D is TRBD1 (6 bases). Trimming stripped 0 bases from V and 3 bases from J, with 11 bases between. Germline lookup yields CDR1 LGHNA and CDR2 YSLEER. CDR3 length: 15 amino acids. CDR3 bases: TGCGCCAGCAGCCAAGAAACGGGGGGCGACTATGGCTACACCTTC. Amino acids: CASSQETGGDYGYTF.

V gene TRBV19 combines with J gene TRBJ2-3, with TRBD2 identical over 13 bases. The CDR3 is made up of 18 amino acids. Unmatched junction bases numbered 11, after V lost 6 bases and J lost 2 bases. The germline CDR1 and CDR2 sequences are LNHDA and SQIVND (reference sequence). CDR3 nucleotides: TGTGCCAGTAGGCAACTAGCGGGGGGGTTGGGGGTCACAGATACGCAGTATTTT. Translated, it gives CASRQLAGGLGVTDTQYF.

The V and J genes are TRBV5-4 and TRBJ1-4; D gene unclear. Germline CDR1 reads SGHNT; CDR2 reads YYREEE (reference sequence). There are 13 residues in the CDR3. V was clipped by 2 bases and J by 5 bases, with 7 bases between them. DNA for the CDR3: TGTGCCAGCAGCTTTCCGGGAAATGAAAAACTGTTTTTT. Protein sequence: CASSFPGNEKLFF.

The V and J genes are TRBV30 and TRBJ2-1; D may be TRBD1 (6 bases). Germline V gene sequence: CDR1 GTSNPN, CDR2 SVGIG (reference sequence). Trimming stripped 4 bases from V and 6 bases from J, with 10 bases between. This CDR3 spans 12 amino acids. The CDR3 here is CAWNLGGNEQFF. The DNA for the CDR3 is TGTGCCTGGAATCTAGGGGGCAATGAGCAGTTCTTC.

The CDR3 spells CASSPRTGYEQYF. The CDR3 DNA follows: TGCGCCAGCAGCCCCCGGACAGGCTACGAGCAGTACTTC. The gene calls are TRBV4-1 and TRBJ2-7; TRBD1 aligns across 7 bases. CDR3 length: 13 residues. V lost 4 bases to trimming and J lost 3 bases; unmatched junction nucleotides: 3. Per germline, CDR1 MGHRA and CDR2 YSYEKL.

A remark on this clone: Additional DNA sequences in this sample encode the identical CDR3. The chain couples TRBV9 to TRBJ2-5, with TRBD2 identical over 9 bases. The V and J ends lost 0 bases and 5 bases, in that order; junction bases with no gene match: 5. The CDR3 totals 15 residues. Germline V gives CDR1 SGDLS, CDR2 YYNGEE. The CDR3 sequence: CASSVDSGRGETQYF. For the CDR3, the DNA is TGTGCCAGCAGCGTAGATAGCGGGAGAGGTGAGACCCAGTACTTC.

This clone was seen a single time. At one end, the junction sequence differs from germline, possibly due to a read error. Within the sample, other DNA sequences also encode this same CDR3. The chain has TRBV4-2 and TRBJ2-3; 7 bases are shared with TRBD2. CDR1 LGHNA and CDR2 YNFKEQ come from the germline V gene. The CDR3 has 16 amino acids. The CDR3 DNA sequence: TGTGCCAGCAGCCACCTTACGGGGGGTTCCACAGATACACAGTATTTT. It translates to CASSHLTGGSTDTQYF.

The rearrangement uses TRBV19 and TRBJ1-5; D is unresolved. This CDR3 region has 15 residues. Trimming removed 7 bases at V and 2 bases at J, with 15 bases between. Germline assignment: CDR1 LNHDA and CDR2 SQIVND (reference sequence). In DNA form, the CDR3 reads TGTGCCAGTACCAATGGAGGGAATGGCAATCAGCCCCAGCATTTT. Encoded protein: CASTNGGNGNQPQHF.

The V gene is TRBV19, the J gene TRBJ1-2; 7 bases align to TRBD1. V lost 7 bases to trimming and J lost 2 bases; unmatched junction nucleotides: 10. This CDR3 region has 15 residues. Germline V CDR1 and CDR2: LNHDA, SQIVND (reference sequence). The CDR3 bases are TGTGCCAGTATTCCTTCAGGGACAGAGAACTATGGCTACACCTTC. It codes for CASIPSGTENYGYTF.

This sequence joins TRBV6-4 and TRBJ1-2, with D perhaps matching TRBD1 (5 bases). The CDR3 spans 16 residues. V was pared by 2 bases and J by 8 bases, with 21 bases between. Germline V lookup: CDR1 MRHNA, CDR2 SNTAGT. DNA for the CDR3: TGTGCCAGCAGTGACGGAAAGGGGAAGGGTTGGCTCGGCTACACCTTC. Translating it yields CASSDGKGKGWLGYTF.

The rearrangement links TRBV6-6 to TRBJ2-2; D gene uncertain. The CDR3 is 15 amino acids. Trimming pared 0 bases from V and 3 bases from J, leaving 8 bases between. Germline V lookup: CDR1 MNHNY, CDR2 SVGAGI (reference sequence). Here the CDR3 DNA reads TGTGCCAGCAGTTACTCGAGGCTCGACACCGGGGAGCTGTTTTTT. Translated, it gives CASSYSRLDTGELFF.

In DNA, the CDR3 is TGTGCCAGTAGTCCGGGACTAGCGGAACAAGAGACCCAGTACTTC. Residues: CASSPGLAEQETQYF. This chain links TRBV19 with TRBJ2-5, with TRBD2 matching over 11 bases. The V and J ends lost 5 bases and 2 bases, in that order; junction bases with no gene match: 4. This CDR3 spans 15 amino acids. Germline V gives CDR1 LNHDA, CDR2 SQIVND (reference sequence).

The rearrangement links TRBV5-5 to TRBJ1-1, with D unclear. The V and J ends lost 7 bases and 0 bases respectively, with 19 bases between them. Germline CDR1 reads SGHKS; CDR2 reads YYEKEE (reference sequence). The CDR3 covers 16 residues. CDR3 coding DNA: TGTGCCAGCGAATACCACTATAGGCAGATGAACACTGAAGCTTTCTTT. This encodes CASEYHYRQMNTEAFF.

A single count supports this clone. The gene calls are TRBV7-2 and TRBJ1-5; no clear D. The CDR3 is 13 residues long. Germline V gives CDR1 SGHTA, CDR2 FQGNSA. V lost 3 bases to trimming and J lost 5 bases, with 8 bases between them. CDR3 loop: CASSFEADQPQHF. The CDR3 DNA is TGTGCCAGCAGCTTTGAGGCGGATCAGCCCCAGCATTTT.

The V call is TRBV28, the J call TRBJ1-5, with 7 bases that match TRBD1. CDR1 is MDHEN and CDR2 is SYDVKM in the germline V gene. J lost 6 bases, V lost 6 bases, and 2 bases had no gene match. CDR3 size: 12 residues. The CDR3 region is CASRTGFQPQHF. DNA for the CDR3: TGTGCCAGCAGGACAGGGTTTCAGCCCCAGCATTTT.

This chain links TRBV27 with TRBJ1-2; TRBD1 agrees at 7 bases. The V gene end was trimmed by 4 bases and the J gene end by 4 bases; junction bases not matched to a gene: 24. This CDR3 comprises 20 residues. Germline-derived CDR1 and CDR2 are MNHEY and SMNVEV (reference sequence). Written as DNA, the CDR3 is TGTGCCAGCAGTTCCCCAACCGGAGGGGGCCAGTGGGGGGTTGGCTATGGCTACACCTTC. As protein: CASSSPTGGGQWGVGYGYTF.

CDR3 in amino acids: CASSELQGAGDYGYTF. The CDR3 DNA is TGCGCCAGCAGCGAACTACAGGGTGCTGGAGACTATGGCTACACCTTC. The rearrangement joins TRBV10-2 to TRBJ1-2, with D perhaps TRBD1 (6 bases). The CDR3 spans 16 residues. The V gene lost 6 bases and the J gene lost 3 bases, with 20 bases spanning the gap. The germline CDR1 and CDR2 sequences are WSHSY and SAAADI.

The J gene is TRBJ2-5, the V gene TRBV21-1; the D segment call TRBD2 is taken from the table without a DNA check. TRBV21-1 has pseudogene status. There are 18 residues in the CDR3. This CDR3 is CASSTQSRASGRVETQYF. CDR3 sequence (DNA): TGTGCCAGCAGCACACAAAGTAGGGCTAGCGGGAGGGTGGAGACCCAGTACTTC.